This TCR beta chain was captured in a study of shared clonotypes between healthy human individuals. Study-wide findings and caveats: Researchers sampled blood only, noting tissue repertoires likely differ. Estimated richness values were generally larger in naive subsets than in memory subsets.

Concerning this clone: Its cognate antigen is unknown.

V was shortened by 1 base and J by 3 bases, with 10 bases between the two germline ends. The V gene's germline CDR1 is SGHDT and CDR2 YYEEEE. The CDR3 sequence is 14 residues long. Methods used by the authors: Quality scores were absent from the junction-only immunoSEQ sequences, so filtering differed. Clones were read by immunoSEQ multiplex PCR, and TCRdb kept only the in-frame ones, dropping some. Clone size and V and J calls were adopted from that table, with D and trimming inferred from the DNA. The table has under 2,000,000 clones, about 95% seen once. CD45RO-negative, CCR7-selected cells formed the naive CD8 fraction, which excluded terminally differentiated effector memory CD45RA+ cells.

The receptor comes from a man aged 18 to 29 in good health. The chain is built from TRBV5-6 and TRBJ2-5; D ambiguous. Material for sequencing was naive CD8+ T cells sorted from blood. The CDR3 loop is CASSLLGEEETQYF. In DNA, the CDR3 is TGTGCCAGCAGCTTGTTAGGAGAAGAAGAGACCCAGTACTTC.